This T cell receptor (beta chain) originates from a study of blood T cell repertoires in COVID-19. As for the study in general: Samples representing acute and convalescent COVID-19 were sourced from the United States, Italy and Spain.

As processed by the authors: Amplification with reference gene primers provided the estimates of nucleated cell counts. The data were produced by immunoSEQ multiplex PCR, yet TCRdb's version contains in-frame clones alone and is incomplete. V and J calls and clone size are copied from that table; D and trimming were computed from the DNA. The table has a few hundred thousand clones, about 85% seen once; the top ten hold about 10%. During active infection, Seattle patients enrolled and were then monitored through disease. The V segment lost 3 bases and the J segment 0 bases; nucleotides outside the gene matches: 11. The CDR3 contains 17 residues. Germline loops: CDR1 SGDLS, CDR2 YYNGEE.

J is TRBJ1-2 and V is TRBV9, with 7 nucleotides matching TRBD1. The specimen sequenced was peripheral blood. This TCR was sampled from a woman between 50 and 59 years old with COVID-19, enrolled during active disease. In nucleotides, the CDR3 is TGTGCCAGCAGCGAGACGGATGGGACAGAGGCTAACTATGGCTACACCTTC. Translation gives CASSETDGTEANYGYTF.